This record covers a single T cell receptor beta chain. This clone has just a few counts. Its antigen has not been determined. Per-base qualities were not stored, and no clone one base away is much larger. This record comes from a study of PD-L1 blockade in urothelial cancer (dated by TCRdb to the late 2010s). For context, the study as a whole: Every patient began therapy in 2014 and was given atezolizumab 1,200 mg intravenously every 3 weeks. About 85% of the 29 patients were males with bladder-origin urothelial cancer, and 18 of 29 reported a prior smoking history. Patients had an ECOG performance status of 0 or 1 and had received between 0 and 3 prior chemotherapy regimens. Blood samples were analyzed 3 weeks after the start of treatment (second dose) and 6 weeks after the start of treatment. A median of about 150,000 T cells and tens of thousands of unique TCRs was obtained from blood samples, and a median clonality of roughly 0.08 was observed. The study, an exploratory multi-omic analysis, examined somatic, immune and clinical correlates of response to PD-L1 blockade with atezolizumab in urothelial cancer. Pretreatment tumor samples, along with matched peripheral blood serially collected before and after atezolizumab treatment, were subjected to TCR sequencing. Progression-free survival longer than 6 months counted as durable clinical benefit, and TCR features were additionally tested against both progression-free and overall survival. In the same patients, pretreatment tumors underwent whole exome sequencing and RNA sequencing in addition to TCR sequencing. Fewer than ten patients reached durable clinical benefit, while 15 to 25 patients did not. Pretreatment blood TCR-seq was available for about 27 patients, at least one posttreatment blood collection was obtained for around 25 patients, and tumor TCR-seq was available for around 25 patients. Paper-wide results and their limitations: Greater expansion of tumor-associated TCR clones in peripheral blood 3 weeks after the start of treatment was observed in patients with durable benefit (n of about 20, p = 0.022). A pretreatment peripheral blood TCR clonality below the median was linked to improved progression-free and overall survival. Because the sample size was small (n of about 30) and many of the analyses were exploratory, the results are meant to be hypothesis-generating.

The germline V gene (reference sequence) gives CDR1 as SEHNR and CDR2 as FQNEAQ. There are 15 amino acids in the CDR3, from cysteine to phenylalanine inclusive. Only the CDR3 region is kept as DNA, spanning 45 bases read in frame from base 1. V lost 1 base and J lost 2 bases; the stretch between them is 11 bases long. Synthetic TCR analog templates were spiked into each PCR so that absolute template abundance could be estimated from read counts. Using the immunoSEQ assay, TCRbeta CDR3 regions were amplified from genomic DNA with bias-controlled V and J gene primers. Sequencing of rearranged TCRbeta segments was performed at approximately 20X coverage. Regarding the original processing steps: Sequencing errors were corrected by clustering, and CDR3s were annotated against IMGT so that V, D and J genes could be assigned. Downstream analyses used only productive TCRbeta rearrangements, leaving out any out-of-frame or stop-codon sequences. Clonality was computed as one minus Shannon entropy normalized by the log of the number of unique productive sequences. Fisher's exact test with Benjamini-Hochberg correction, at a threshold of adjusted p below 0.01, was used to find clones that differed between time points or between blood and tumor. TCRdb stores this immuneACCESS table with in-frame sequences only. Part of the clones is absent; in the studies checked, under half of the shortfall reflects unresolved V genes, and no reason is known for the rest. V and J calls plus clone size are reproduced from that table; the DNA served to infer D and trimming. For this sample there are approximately 80,000 clones; about four fifths appear just once. 9% to 9.5% of the sample rests with the top ten.

A cohort of around 29 patients with locally advanced or metastatic urothelial carcinoma, treated at Memorial Sloan Kettering on a trial protocol, was included. Peripheral blood mononuclear cells were collected pretreatment and during treatment, with between 1 and 8 total time points per patient. The Qiagen DNeasy Blood extraction kit was used to purify genomic DNA from total PBMCs and tumor samples. Collected pretreatment and during treatment, PBMCs were isolated and stored as previously described. The rearrangement joined TRBV7-9 to TRBJ1-1; D gene: possibly TRBD1, on 6 matching bases. The sequence was obtained from a man between 65 and 85 years old with urothelial cancer. The source was PBMCs, collected around atezolizumab (anti-PD-L1) treatment. CDR3 reads: CASSLGDTQNTEAFF. The nucleotide sequence is TGTGCCAGCAGCTTAGGGGACACCCAAAACACTGAAGCTTTCTTT.